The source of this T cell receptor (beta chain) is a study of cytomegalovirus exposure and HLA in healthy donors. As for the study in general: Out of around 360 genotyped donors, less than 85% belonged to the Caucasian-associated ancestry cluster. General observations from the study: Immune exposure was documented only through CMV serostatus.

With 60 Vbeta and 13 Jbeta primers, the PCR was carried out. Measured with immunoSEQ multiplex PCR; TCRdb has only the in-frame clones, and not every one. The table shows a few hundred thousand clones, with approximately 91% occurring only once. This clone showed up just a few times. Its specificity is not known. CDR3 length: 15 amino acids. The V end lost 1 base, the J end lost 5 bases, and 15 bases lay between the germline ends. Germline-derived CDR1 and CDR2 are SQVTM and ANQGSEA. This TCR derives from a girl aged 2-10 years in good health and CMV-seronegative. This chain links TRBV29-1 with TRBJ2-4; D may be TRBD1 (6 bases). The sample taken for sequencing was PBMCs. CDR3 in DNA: TGCAGCGTTGAAGGGACAGCAACTGAACAAAACATTCAGTACTTC. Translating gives CSVEGTATEQNIQYF.